These 3 T cell receptor beta chains originate from one sample sequenced in a study of blood T cell repertoires in COVID-19. Assay: immunoSEQ multiplex PCR; the TCRdb copy retains only in-frame clones and omits some. The sample lists 180,000 or so clones; roughly 84% were seen once. Sequenced: peripheral blood. Receptors originate from a person between 70 and 80 years old with COVID-19, enrolled during active disease.

The J gene is TRBJ1-1, the V gene TRBV24-1; perhaps TRBD1 as D (6 bases). Trimming shortened V by 9 bases and J by 4 bases, and 14 bases separated the two germline ends. The CDR3 has 13 amino acids. Looked up from germline, CDR1 is KGHDR and CDR2 is SFDVKD. This chain's CDR3 is CATGGGPGTEAFF. CDR3 in DNA: TGTGCCACCGGGGGGGGGCCGGGCACTGAAGCTTTCTTT.

This chain joins TRBV19 and TRBJ1-2; TRBD1 matches at 7 bases. Germline V gives CDR1 LNHDA, CDR2 SQIVND (reference sequence). V shed 1 base, J shed 4 bases, and the junction held 6 bases outside the gene matches. CDR3 length: 15 residues. Written as DNA, the CDR3 is TGTGCCAGTAGTATAGGTGGGGACAGCTTCTATGGCTACACCTTC. Translated, it gives CASSIGGDSFYGYTF.

The CDR3 nucleotides read TGTGCCAGCAGCTCGTCCGGGACTACTGACTCCTACAATGAGCAGTTCTTC. This gives the protein CASSSSGTTDSYNEQFF. The chain uses TRBV7-6 and TRBJ2-1, with TRBD2 matching over 7 bases. The V and J ends lost 4 bases and 0 bases, in that order; junction bases with no gene match: 9. Germline-derived CDR1 and CDR2 are SGHVS and FNYEAQ. This CDR3 contains 17 residues.